The 3 T cell receptor beta chains below all came from one sample that was sequenced in a study of cytomegalovirus exposure and HLA in healthy donors. The PCR employed 60 Vbeta primers together with 13 Jbeta primers. TCRdb's copy holds only in-frame clones and misses some; the assay was immunoSEQ multiplex PCR. Of roughly 100,000 clones listed, about 9.4% are singletons. What was sequenced was PBMCs. The receptor set was obtained from a man aged 35 to 55 in good health and CMV-seropositive.

This clone has just a few counts. This chain joins TRBV4-2 and TRBJ2-2, with 9 positions matching TRBD2. Trimming took 7 bases from V and 5 from J; bases not matched to a gene: 8. Germline values: CDR1 LGHNA, CDR2 YNFKEQ. CDR3 size: 15 residues. The CDR3 reads CASTSREGMTGELFF. CDR3 nucleotides: TGTGCCAGCACCTCGCGGGAGGGGATGACCGGGGAGCTGTTTTTT.

V gene TRBV10-1 combines with J gene TRBJ2-2; the match to TRBD2 covers 10 bases. The germline CDR1 and CDR2 sequences are WNHNN and SYGVQD (reference sequence). The CDR3 sequence is 13 residues long. J was trimmed by 9 bases and V by 6 bases; bases with no gene match: 4. For the CDR3, the DNA is TGCGCCAGCAGGCCTAGCGGGGGCCGGGAGCTGTTTTTT. Translating gives CASRPSGGRELFF.

The V and J genes are TRBV6-6 and TRBJ2-1; 8 nucleotides align to TRBD1. The CDR3 contains 14 residues. From germline, CDR1 is MNHNY and CDR2 SVGAGI (reference sequence). Trimming cost V 2 bases and J 5 bases; bases outside gene matches: 2. CDR3 loop: CASSYPGGNNEQFF. CDR3 bases: TGTGCCAGCAGTTACCCAGGGGGCAACAATGAGCAGTTCTTC.